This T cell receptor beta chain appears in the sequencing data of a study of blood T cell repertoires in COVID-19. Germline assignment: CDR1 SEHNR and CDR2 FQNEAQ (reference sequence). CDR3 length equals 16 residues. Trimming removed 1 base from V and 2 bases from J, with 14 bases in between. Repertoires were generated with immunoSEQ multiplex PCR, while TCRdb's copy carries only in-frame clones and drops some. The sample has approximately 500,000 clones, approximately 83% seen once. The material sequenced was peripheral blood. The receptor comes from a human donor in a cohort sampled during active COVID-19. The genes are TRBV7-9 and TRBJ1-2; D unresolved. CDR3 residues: CASSLGRGSLNYGYTF. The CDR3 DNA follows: TGTGCCAGCAGCTTAGGCCGAGGCAGCCTAAACTATGGCTACACCTTC.